These 8 T cell receptor beta chains came from one sample sequenced in a study of vaccination and CD4 T cells after COVID-19 (dated by TCRdb to 2021 to 2024). No antigen has been assigned to these receptors. The library was obtained by PCR. The sequencing machine was an Illumina iSeq 100. DNA from cultured CD4+ T cells underwent TCR sequencing with the Oncomine TCR Beta short-read assay at the Johns Hopkins FTIC core. The public reads were reanalyzed by TCRdb: fastp trimming at Q25, MiXCR alignment, in-frame beta chains only. CDR3 protein sequences are deduplicated, and each keeps its most common genes and DNA. A total of about 15,000 distinct CDR3 sequences appear in this sample, around a fifth of them only once. Around 12% of the sample goes to the ten largest clones. Explained via the paper, the treatment or condition label denotes: roughly 10-day PBMC culture with coronavirus spike peptide pools or control peptides (ViraFEST assay).

Sequencing used CD4+ T cells from blood, cultured in vitro, obtained before SARS-CoV-2 vaccination. Receptors originate from a human donor who received a COVID-19 vaccine.

This clonotype was picked up a small number of times. This chain connects TRBV25-1 to TRBJ1-2; 7 nucleotides agree with TRBD1. Germline V gene data show CDR1 as MGHDK and CDR2 as SYGVNS. The CDR3 has 15 residues. The J segment lost 5 bases and the V segment lost 2 bases, leaving 8 bases of the junction unmatched. CDR3 in DNA: TGTGCCAGCAGTGAAAACAGGGGCCCCGTTTATGGCTACACCTTC. Its protein product is CASSENRGPVYGYTF.

V usage is TRBV6-2 or TRBV6-3 and J usage is TRBJ2-7; 16 bases match TRBD2. V was pared by 5 bases and J by 9 bases, with 4 bases of the junction left unmatched. In germline, CDR1 is MNHEY, CDR2 SVGEGT. The CDR3 has 14 residues. Written as DNA, the CDR3 is TGTGCCAGCAGTGGGACTAGCGGGGGGGCTGCGCAGTACTTC. This gives the protein CASSGTSGGAAQYF.

The J gene is TRBJ2-6, the V gene TRBV7-9; 9 positions agree with TRBD1. Per germline, CDR1 SEHNR and CDR2 FQNEAQ (reference sequence). After removal of 5 bases from V and 2 bases from J, the junction contained 10 bases not matched to a gene. The CDR3 runs to 18 residues. CDR3 residues: CASSRSGTGIAGANVLTF. In nucleotides, the CDR3 is TGTGCCAGCAGCCGATCCGGGACAGGGATCGCTGGGGCCAACGTCCTGACTTTC.

This clonotype was seen a handful of times. This chain joins TRBV6-4 and TRBJ2-1; D ambiguous. Trimming stripped 0 bases from V and 8 bases from J, with 8 bases between. The germline V gene encodes CDR1 MRHNA and CDR2 SNTAGT. CDR3 size: 13 residues. The CDR3 nucleotides are TGTGCCAGCAGTGACTCGGAAGACCATGAGCAGTTCTTC. Protein: CASSDSEDHEQFF.

In its sample, this clonotype was seen a few times. In DNA, the CDR3 is TGCGCCAGCACCGATACAGGGAGCACTGAAGCTTTCTTT. This encodes CASTDTGSTEAFF. The V gene is TRBV5-1, the J gene TRBJ1-1, with D tentatively TRBD1 (6 bases). The germline V gene encodes CDR1 SGHRS and CDR2 YFSETQ. The CDR3 sequence is 13 residues long. Deletions cut 6 bases from V and 4 bases from J, with 13 bases between.

This clonotype has more than one count but fewer than ten. The chain combines TRBV12-3 or TRBV12-4 with TRBJ2-4; D possibly uses TRBD1 or TRBD2 (6 bases each). Trimming shortened V by 5 bases and J by 1 base, and 18 bases separated the two germline ends. The CDR3 extends over 17 amino acids. The CDR3 here is CASSRKGGAAAKNIQYF. The CDR3 coding sequence is TGTGCCAGCAGTCGTAAGGGGGGCGCAGCGGCCAAAAACATTCAGTACTTC.

The chain joins TRBV7-6 to TRBJ1-5; D is undetermined. V dropped 2 bases and J dropped 0 bases, with 11 bases sitting between them. The CDR3 is 16 amino acids. The germline V gene encodes CDR1 SGHVS and CDR2 FNYEAQ. The CDR3 loop is CASSLWVSDSNQPQHF. The CDR3 DNA follows: TGTGCCAGCAGCTTATGGGTATCGGATAGCAATCAGCCCCAGCATTTT.

This sequence joins TRBV6-4 and TRBJ1-6, with D tentatively TRBD1 (5 bases). CDR3 length equals 13 residues. V was cut by 6 bases and J by 8 bases, with 11 bases left in between. The germline gives CDR1 MRHNA, CDR2 SNTAGT. The CDR3 is CASSLRGDSPLHF. CDR3 bases: TGTGCCAGCAGCCTCCGGGGGGATTCACCCCTCCACTTT.